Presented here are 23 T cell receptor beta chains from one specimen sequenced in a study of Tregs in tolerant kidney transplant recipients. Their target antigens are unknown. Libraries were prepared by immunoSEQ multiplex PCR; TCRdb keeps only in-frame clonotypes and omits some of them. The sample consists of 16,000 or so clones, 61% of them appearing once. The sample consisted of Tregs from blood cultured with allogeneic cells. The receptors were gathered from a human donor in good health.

CDR3 DNA: TGCGCCAGCAGCCCAGGGAGCCCGGCTAAGCAGTTCTTC. Its translation: CASSPGSPAKQFF. V usage is TRBV5-1 and J usage is TRBJ2-1; TRBD1 or TRBD2 may be the D gene (5 bases each). The V end lost 4 bases, the J end lost 11 bases, and 16 bases lay between the germline ends. The germline CDR1 and CDR2 sequences are SGHRS and YFSETQ. This CDR3 contains 13 residues.

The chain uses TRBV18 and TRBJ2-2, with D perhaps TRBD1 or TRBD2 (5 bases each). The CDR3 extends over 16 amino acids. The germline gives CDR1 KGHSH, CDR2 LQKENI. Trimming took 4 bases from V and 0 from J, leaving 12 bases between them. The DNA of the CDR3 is TGTGCCAGCTCACAACCGGGACGGACGAACACCGGGGAGCTGTTTTTT. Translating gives CASSQPGRTNTGELFF.

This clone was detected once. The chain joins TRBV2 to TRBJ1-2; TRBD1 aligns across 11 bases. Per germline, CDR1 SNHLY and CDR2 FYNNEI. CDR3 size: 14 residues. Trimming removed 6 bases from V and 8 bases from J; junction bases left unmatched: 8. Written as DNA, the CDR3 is TGTGCCAGCAGCGGGACAGGGGGATCTAGGGGCTACACCTTC. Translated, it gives CASSGTGGSRGYTF.

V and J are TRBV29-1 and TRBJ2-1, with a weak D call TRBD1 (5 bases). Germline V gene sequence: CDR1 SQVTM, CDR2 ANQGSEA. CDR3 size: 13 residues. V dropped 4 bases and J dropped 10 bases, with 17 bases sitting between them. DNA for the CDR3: TGCAGCGTTGCCACCAGGGTCCCAAGGGAGCAGTTCTTC. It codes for CSVATRVPREQFF.

CDR3 sequence (DNA): TGTGCCAGCAGTTCCCGCGGGAAGGCAGAAGAGACCCAGTACTTC. This encodes CASSSRGKAEETQYF. The chain employs TRBV28 and TRBJ2-5, with D tentatively TRBD2 (6 bases). Germline CDR1 is MDHEN and CDR2 is SYDVKM. V dropped 4 bases and J dropped 3 bases, with 15 bases sitting between them. The CDR3 extends over 15 amino acids.

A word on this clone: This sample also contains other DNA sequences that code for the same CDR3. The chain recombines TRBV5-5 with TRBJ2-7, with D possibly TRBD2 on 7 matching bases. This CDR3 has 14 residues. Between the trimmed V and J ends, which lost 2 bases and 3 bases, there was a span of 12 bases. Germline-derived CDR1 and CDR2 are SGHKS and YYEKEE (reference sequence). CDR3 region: CASSLRGADYEQYF. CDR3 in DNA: TGTGCCAGCAGCTTACGGGGGGCGGACTACGAGCAGTACTTC.

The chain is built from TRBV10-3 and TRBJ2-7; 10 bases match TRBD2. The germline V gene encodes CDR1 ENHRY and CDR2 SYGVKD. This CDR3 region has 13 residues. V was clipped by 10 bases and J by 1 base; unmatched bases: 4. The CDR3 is CASQLAGSYEQYF. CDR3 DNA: TGTGCCAGCCAACTAGCGGGGTCCTACGAGCAGTACTTC.

In nucleotides, the CDR3 is TGCGCCAGCAGCCAGGGTGGCAGGGGGGTCCTCAGGCAGCCCCAGCATTTT. Residues: CASSQGGRGVLRQPQHF. The rearrangement joins TRBV4-1 to TRBJ1-5, with 7 bases that match TRBD1. With 3 bases clipped from V and 7 bases from J, the junction kept 15 bases outside the gene matches. The CDR3 contains 17 residues. Germline CDR1 and CDR2: MGHRA and YSYEKL.

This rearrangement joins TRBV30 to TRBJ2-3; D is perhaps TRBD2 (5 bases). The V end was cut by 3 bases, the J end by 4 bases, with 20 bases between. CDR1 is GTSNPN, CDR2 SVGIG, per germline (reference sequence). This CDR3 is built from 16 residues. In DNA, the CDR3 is TGTGCCTGGAGCGCGGGCCTCAGGCCGTCCGCAGATACGCAGTATTTT. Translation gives CAWSAGLRPSADTQYF. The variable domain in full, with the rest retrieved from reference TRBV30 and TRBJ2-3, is SQTIHQWPATLVQPVGSPLSLECTVEGTSNPNLYWYRQAAGRGLQLLFYSVGIGQISSEVPQNLSASRPQDRQFILSSKKLLLSDSGFYLCAWSAGLRPSADTQYFGPGTRLTVL.

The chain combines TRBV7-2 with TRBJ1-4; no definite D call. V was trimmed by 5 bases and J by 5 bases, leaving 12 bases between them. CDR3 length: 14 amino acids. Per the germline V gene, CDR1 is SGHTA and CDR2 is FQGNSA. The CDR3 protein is CASSEEVANEKLFF. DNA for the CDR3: TGTGCCAGCAGCGAGGAGGTGGCAAATGAAAAACTGTTTTTT.

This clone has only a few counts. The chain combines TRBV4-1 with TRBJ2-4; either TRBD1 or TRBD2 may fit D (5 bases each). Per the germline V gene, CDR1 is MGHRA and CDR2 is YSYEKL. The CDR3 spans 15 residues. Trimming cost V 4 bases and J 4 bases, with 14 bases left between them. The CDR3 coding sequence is TGCGCCAGCAGCCCTTCGGGGCAGGTTAAAAACATTCAGTACTTC. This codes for CASSPSGQVKNIQYF.

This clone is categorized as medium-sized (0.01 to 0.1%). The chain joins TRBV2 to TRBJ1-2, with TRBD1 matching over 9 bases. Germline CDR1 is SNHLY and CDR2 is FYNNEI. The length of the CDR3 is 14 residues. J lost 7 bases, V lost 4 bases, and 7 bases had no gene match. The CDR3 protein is CASSGQTGGSGYTF. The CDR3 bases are TGTGCCAGCAGTGGCCAGACAGGGGGTAGTGGCTACACCTTC.

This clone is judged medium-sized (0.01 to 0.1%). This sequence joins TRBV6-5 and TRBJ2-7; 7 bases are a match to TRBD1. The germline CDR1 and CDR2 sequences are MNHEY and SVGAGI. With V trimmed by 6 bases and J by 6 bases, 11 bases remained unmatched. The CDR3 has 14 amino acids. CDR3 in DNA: TGTGCCAGCAGCCGGGACAGTGGGTACTTCGAGCAGTACTTC. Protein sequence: CASSRDSGYFEQYF.

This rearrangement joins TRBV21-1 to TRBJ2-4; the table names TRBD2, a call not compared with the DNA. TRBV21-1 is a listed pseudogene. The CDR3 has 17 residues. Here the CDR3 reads CASSKVFIDLAKNIQYF. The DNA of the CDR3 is TGTGCCAGCAGCAAAGTCTTTATCGACTTAGCCAAAAACATTCAGTACTTC.

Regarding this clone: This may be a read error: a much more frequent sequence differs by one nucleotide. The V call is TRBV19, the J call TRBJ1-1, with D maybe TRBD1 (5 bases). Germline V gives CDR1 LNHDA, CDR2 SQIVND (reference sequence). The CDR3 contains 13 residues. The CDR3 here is CANSIQVNTEAFF. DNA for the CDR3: TGTGCCAATAGTATACAGGTTAACACTGAAGCTTTCTTT.

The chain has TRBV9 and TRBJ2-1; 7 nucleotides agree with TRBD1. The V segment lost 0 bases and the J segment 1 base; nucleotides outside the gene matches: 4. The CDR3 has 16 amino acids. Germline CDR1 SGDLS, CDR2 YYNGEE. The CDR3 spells CASSVGPRGSYNEQFF. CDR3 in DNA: TGTGCCAGCAGCGTAGGGCCCAGGGGGTCCTACAATGAGCAGTTCTTC.

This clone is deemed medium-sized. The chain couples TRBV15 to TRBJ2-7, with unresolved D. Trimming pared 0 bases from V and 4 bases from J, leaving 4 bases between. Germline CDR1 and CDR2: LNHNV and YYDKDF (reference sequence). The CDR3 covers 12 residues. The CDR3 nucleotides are TGTGCCACCAGCAGAGAGGGATACGAGCAGTACTTC. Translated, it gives CATSREGYEQYF.

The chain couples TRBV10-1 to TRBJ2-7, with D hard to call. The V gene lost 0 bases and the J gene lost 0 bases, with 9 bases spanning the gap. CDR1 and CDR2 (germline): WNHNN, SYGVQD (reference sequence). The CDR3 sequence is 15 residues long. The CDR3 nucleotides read TGCGCCAGCAGTGAGTCGGGCAGGCGCTCCTACGAGCAGTACTTC. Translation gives CASSESGRRSYEQYF.

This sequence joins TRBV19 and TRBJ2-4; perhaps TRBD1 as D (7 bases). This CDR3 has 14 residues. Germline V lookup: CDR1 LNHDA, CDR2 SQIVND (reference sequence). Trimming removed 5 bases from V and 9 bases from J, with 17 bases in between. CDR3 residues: CASSLDREEVIQYF. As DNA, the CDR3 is TGTGCCAGTAGTCTTGACAGGGAGGAGGTCATTCAGTACTTC.

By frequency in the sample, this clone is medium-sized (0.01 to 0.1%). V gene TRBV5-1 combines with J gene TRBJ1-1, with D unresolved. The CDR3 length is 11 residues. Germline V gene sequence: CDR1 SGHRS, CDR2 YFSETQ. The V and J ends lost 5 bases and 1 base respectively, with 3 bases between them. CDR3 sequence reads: CASRANTEAFF. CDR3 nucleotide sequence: TGCGCCAGCAGGGCGAACACTGAAGCTTTCTTT. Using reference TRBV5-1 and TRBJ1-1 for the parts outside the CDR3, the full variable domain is KAGVTQTPRYLIKTRGQQVTLSCSPISGHRSVSWYQQTPGQGLQFLFEYFSETQRNKGNFPGRFSGRQFSNSRSEMNVSTLELGDSALYLCASRANTEAFFGQGTRLTVV.

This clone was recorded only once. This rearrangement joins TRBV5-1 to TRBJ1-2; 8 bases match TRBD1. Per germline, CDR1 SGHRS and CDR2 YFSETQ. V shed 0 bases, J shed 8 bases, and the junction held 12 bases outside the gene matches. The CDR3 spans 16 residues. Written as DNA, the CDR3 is TGCGCCAGCAGCTTGGCCAACCCGCAGGGGGCACGCGGCTACACCTTC. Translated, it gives CASSLANPQGARGYTF.

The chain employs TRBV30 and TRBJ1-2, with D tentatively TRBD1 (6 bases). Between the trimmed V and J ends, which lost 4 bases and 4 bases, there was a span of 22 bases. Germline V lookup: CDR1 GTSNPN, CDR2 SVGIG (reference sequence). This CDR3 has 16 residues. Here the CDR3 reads CAWIGGLTGLVYGYTF. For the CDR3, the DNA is TGTGCCTGGATTGGGGGGTTGACAGGTCTTGTCTATGGCTACACCTTC.

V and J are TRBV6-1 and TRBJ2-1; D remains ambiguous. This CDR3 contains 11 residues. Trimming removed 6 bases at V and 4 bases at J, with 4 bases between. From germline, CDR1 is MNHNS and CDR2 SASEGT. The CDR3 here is CASSRYNEQFF. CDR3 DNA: TGTGCCAGCAGCCGGTACAATGAGCAGTTCTTC.